The source of this T cell receptor (beta chain) is a study of spatial heterogeneity in lung cancer. On the study more broadly: Compared with alpha-chain sequences, beta-chain sequences were consistently detected in greater numbers.

TCR cDNA molecules were tagged individually, and each one carried a unique molecular identifier. TCRdb re-analysed the 5' RACE reads in MiXCR, keeping a single row per CDR3 protein. This table holds around 4,400 distinct CDR3 sequences, roughly 33% found once. Details on this clonotype: Its target is unknown. This beta chain slipped into a library made for alpha chains as a stray read, so its size is not meaningful.

Time point given: sample taken at primary tumor resection. The sequenced material consisted of unsorted whole RNA from tumor, nontumor lung or frozen PBMC. V gave up 2 bases and J gave up 2 bases; unmatched junction bases: 8. The CDR3 length is 17 residues. Germline-derived CDR1 and CDR2 are SQVTM and ANQGSEA. Study findings and constraints: At resection, ubiquitous expanded tumor TCRs appeared in blood more than at follow-up.

Sequenced material: PBMCs, taken at surgery. This clonotype was sampled from a male donor with early-stage non-small cell lung cancer. The gene calls are TRBV29-1 and TRBJ2-5; 13 positions match TRBD2. CDR3 loop: CSVELGLAGYRQETQYF. The CDR3 DNA follows: TGCAGCGTTGAATTGGGACTAGCGGGGTACCGACAAGAGACCCAGTACTTC.